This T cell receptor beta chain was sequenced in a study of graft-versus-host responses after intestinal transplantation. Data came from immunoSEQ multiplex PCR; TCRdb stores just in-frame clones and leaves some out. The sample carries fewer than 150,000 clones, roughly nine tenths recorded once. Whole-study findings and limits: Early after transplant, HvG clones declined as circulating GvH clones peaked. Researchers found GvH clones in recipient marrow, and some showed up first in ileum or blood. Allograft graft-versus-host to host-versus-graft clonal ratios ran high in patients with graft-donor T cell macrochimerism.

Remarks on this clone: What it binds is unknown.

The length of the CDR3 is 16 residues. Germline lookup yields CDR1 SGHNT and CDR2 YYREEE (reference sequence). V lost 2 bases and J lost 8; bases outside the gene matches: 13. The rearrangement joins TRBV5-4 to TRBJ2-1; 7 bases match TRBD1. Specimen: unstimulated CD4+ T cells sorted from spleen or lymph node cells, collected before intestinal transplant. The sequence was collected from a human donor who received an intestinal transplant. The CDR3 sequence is CASSFPETGTYDEQFF. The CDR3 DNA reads TGTGCCAGCAGCTTTCCTGAGACAGGGACGTATGATGAGCAGTTCTTC.